These T cell receptor beta chains were read from a single sample in a study of blood T cell repertoires in COVID-19. Some clones are missing from TCRdb's copy, which holds only in-frame ones; the method was immunoSEQ multiplex PCR. Seen here are roughly 230,000 clones, over 75% observed once, and the top ten hold about 0.7%. Source material: peripheral blood. The receptors were gathered from a human donor in a cohort sampled during active COVID-19. Both conserved end residues are trimmed from each CDR3.

>15|TRBJ1-2|TRBV5-1
ASSLDGTLLDNYGYT
>13|TRBJ1-5|TRBV4-1
ASSQQSESNQPQH
>13|TRBJ1-4|TRBV27
ASTSGREGVEKLF
>12|TRBJ1-2|TRBV10-3
AISESGQGGGYT
>12|TRBJ2-7|TRBV7-2
ASSSTGQGVEQY
>11|TRBJ2-5|TRBV13
ASSPGWEETQY
>12|TRBJ1-1|TRBV3-1/TRBV3-2
ASSSPDRGTEAF
>14|TRBJ2-5|TRBV18
ASSPLTSGGTETQY
>12|TRBJ1-4|TRBV7-2
ASSYTATNEKLF
>15|TRBJ2-6|TRBV9
ASSVVAGISGANVLT
>13|TRBJ2-1|TRBV5-1
ASRRPAGGNNEQF
>13|TRBJ2-5|TRBV20-1
SASASGRARETQY
>13|TRBJ2-2|TRBV24-1
ATSRGTGLIGELF
>11|TRBJ2-7|TRBV3-1/TRBV3-2
ARSTSGRDEQY
>13|TRBJ2-7|TRBV6-5
ASSYSSQGYGEQY
>12|TRBJ2-7|TRBV3-1/TRBV3-2
ASSLGTGAYEQY
>13|TRBJ2-5|TRBV7-9
ASSFRLAGAETQY
>12|TRBJ2-7|TRBV13
ASRLAGSSYEQY
>14|TRBJ2-1|TRBV4-2
ASSQVLAGDRNEQF
>12|TRBJ2-7|TRBV28
ANSAAQTGYEQY
>13|TRBJ1-2|TRBV2
ASRGGRQGRDGYT
>12|TRBJ1-4|TRBV7-2
ASSLQAGLEKLF
>13|TRBJ1-4|TRBV15
ATSRDPGGGEKLF
>16|TRBJ2-5|TRBV9
ASSPRQANWGGGETQY
>13|TRBJ1-1|TRBV4-3
ASSQDTRRPVEAF
>12|TRBJ1-6|TRBV6-5
ASKGGLNNSPLH
>14|TRBJ2-5|TRBV15
ATSRGDRGFQETQY
>11|TRBJ1-2|TRBV7-9
ASRGDRDYGYT
>13|TRBJ1-2|TRBV3-1/TRBV3-2
ASSHPGTGVYGYT
>13|TRBJ1-3|TRBV4-3
ASSRERSSADTIY
>13|TRBJ2-6|TRBV6-2/TRBV6-3
ASSTYSRGANVLT
>10|TRBJ2-7|TRBV28
ASSLLGYEQY
>9|TRBJ1-1|TRBV30
AWSVAYEAF
>13|TRBJ2-3|TRBV5-1
ASSLERGTTDTQY
>13|TRBJ2-7|TRBV29-1
SVEDFSGSSYEQY
>11|TRBJ2-5|TRBV4-3
ASSQAGGETQY
>12|TRBJ2-7|TRBV28
ASSLAGQIYEQY
>14|TRBJ1-3|TRBV6-6
ASNPDRSFSGNTIY
>12|TRBJ1-2|TRBV27
ASSSNDRGHGYT
>15|TRBJ2-2|TRBV10-3
AIRPGLAGDGTGELF
>13|TRBJ2-1|TRBV4-2
ASSQAGLGINEQF